This TCR beta chain was recovered during a study of T-cell reconstitution after alpha-beta-depleted transplantation in children. This clonotype was detected many times. This sample's TCRbeta library carried unique molecular identifier barcodes. Each CDR3 protein is one row after TCRdb ran MiXCR on the PCR reads. The table lists 400,000 to 500,000 distinct CDR3 sequences, under 13% of them singletons. The V end was cut by 1 base, the J end by 7 bases, with 14 bases between. CDR3 length equals 14 residues. The V gene's germline CDR1 is SGHDN and CDR2 FVKESK. This TCR derives from a human donor who donated a stem cell graft to a child with acute myeloid leukemia. The specimen comprised PBMCs from the stem cell graft donor, sampled from the stem cell graft. The chain links TRBV14 to TRBJ2-7; D is possibly TRBD1 or TRBD2 (8 bases each). This chain's CDR3 is CASSQVAGQAEQYF. In nucleotides, the CDR3 is TGTGCCAGCAGCCAAGTAGCGGGACAGGCAGAGCAGTACTTC.